The 24 T cell receptor beta chains below were found in one sample sequenced in a study of T cells in localized non-small cell lung cancer. Some clones are missing from TCRdb's copy, which holds only in-frame ones; the method was immunoSEQ multiplex PCR. Seen here are 1,500 or so clones, roughly 24% observed once, and the top ten hold approximately 12%. Sample: lung tumor tissue, taken before any cancer treatment. The origin of the receptors is a male donor aged 60 or over with stage II lung adenocarcinoma.

The gene calls are TRBV6-8 and TRBJ2-7; D is perhaps TRBD1 (5 bases). Germline V CDR1 and CDR2: MNHGY, SAAAGT. V lost 2 bases, J lost 0 bases, and 8 bases lay in between. This CDR3 region has 14 residues. This CDR3 is CASSYAGSSYEQYF. The DNA for the CDR3 is TGTGCCAGCAGTTACGCAGGGTCCTCCTACGAGCAGTACTTC.

The V gene is TRBV15, the J gene TRBJ2-1; D gene uncertain. This CDR3 is 16 amino acids long. V dropped 0 bases and J dropped 9 bases, with 18 bases sitting between them. From germline, CDR1 is LNHNV and CDR2 YYDKDF (reference sequence). This CDR3 is CATSRDVLRANTEQFF. The CDR3 DNA reads as TGTGCCACCAGCAGAGATGTTTTACGGGCGAACACTGAGCAGTTCTTC.

The chain links TRBV6-8 to TRBJ2-1; TRBD2 matches 13 bases. The J segment lost 8 bases and the V segment lost 6 bases, leaving 7 bases of the junction unmatched. The CDR3 loop spans 15 amino acids. The germline V gene encodes CDR1 MNHGY and CDR2 SAAAGT. CDR3 sequence: CASSRTSGRVDEQFF. The CDR3 DNA reads TGTGCCAGCAGCCGGACTAGCGGGAGAGTAGATGAGCAGTTCTTC.

V gene TRBV18 combines with J gene TRBJ1-2, with no clear D. The CDR3 is made up of 14 amino acids. Trimming left V 3 bases short and J 4 bases short, with 12 bases between. In germline, CDR1 is KGHSH, CDR2 LQKENI. This CDR3 is CASSPQEDSYGYTF. The CDR3 bases are TGTGCCAGCTCACCTCAAGAGGACTCCTATGGCTACACCTTC.

This clone was detected only a few times. The rearrangement uses TRBV19 and TRBJ2-2, with D tentatively TRBD1 (6 bases). V was clipped by 8 bases and J by 7 bases, with 11 bases between them. Germline CDR1 and CDR2: LNHDA and SQIVND (reference sequence). The CDR3 runs 12 residues. The CDR3 nucleotides are TGTGCCAGTTCCCCAGGGGTCGGGGAGCTGTTTTTT. Amino acids: CASSPGVGELFF.

The CDR3 nucleotides read TGTGCCAGTAGTATTGCGGGAGAGACCCAGTACTTC. Translated, it gives CASSIAGETQYF. V usage is TRBV19 and J usage is TRBJ2-5, with TRBD2 as a possible D gene (5 bases). From germline, CDR1 is LNHDA and CDR2 SQIVND (reference sequence). The ends were cut back, 3 bases at V and 4 bases at J, with 6 bases in the middle. CDR3 length: 12 residues.

The chain uses TRBV5-1 and TRBJ2-1, with TRBD2 matching 9 bases. The CDR3 has 15 residues. V was clipped by 1 base and J by 5 bases; unmatched bases: 4. Germline loops: CDR1 SGHRS, CDR2 YFSETQ. The CDR3 region is CASSLLAGVNNEQFF. Written as DNA, the CDR3 is TGCGCCAGCAGCTTGTTAGCGGGAGTCAACAATGAGCAGTTCTTC.

This clone was picked up a small number of times. The chain carries TRBV9 and TRBJ2-2; weak D call: TRBD1 (6 bases). The V and J ends lost 3 bases and 2 bases respectively, with 11 bases between them. CDR1 is SGDLS and CDR2 is YYNGEE in the germline V gene. The CDR3 consists of 15 residues. The CDR3 loop is CASSEDSYNTGELFF. The CDR3, as DNA: TGTGCCAGCAGCGAGGACAGCTACAACACCGGGGAGCTGTTTTTT. The full variable domain, completed using reference TRBV9 and TRBJ2-2, is DSGVTQTPKHLITATGQRVTLRCSPRSGDLSVYWYQQSLDQGLQFLIQYYNGEERAKGNILERFSAQQFPDLHSELNLSSLELGDSALYFCASSEDSYNTGELFFGEGSRLTVL.

The V call is TRBV6-8, the J call TRBJ2-7, with 13 bases matching TRBD2. Germline V gene sequence: CDR1 MNHGY, CDR2 SAAAGT. V lost 8 bases and J lost 0; bases outside the gene matches: 4. CDR3 length: 15 residues. The CDR3 region is CASEGLAGFSYEQYF. The CDR3 coding sequence is TGTGCCAGCGAGGGACTAGCGGGATTCTCCTACGAGCAGTACTTC.

This clone was observed a handful of times. The chain is built from TRBV6-1 and TRBJ2-7; the match to TRBD1 covers 11 bases. The CDR3 has 17 amino acids. Germline CDR1 is MNHNS and CDR2 is SASEGT. Losses at the gene ends were 1 base for V and 6 bases for J; bases not matched to a gene: 11. The CDR3 protein is CASSEGGGGQGAGEQYF. Written as DNA, the CDR3 is TGTGCCAGCAGTGAAGGAGGAGGAGGACAGGGGGCGGGCGAGCAGTACTTC.

The V call is TRBV5-1, the J call TRBJ2-2; D unclear. Trimming left V 4 bases short and J 3 bases short, with 16 bases between. This CDR3 has 16 residues. Looked up from germline, CDR1 is SGHRS and CDR2 is YFSETQ. CDR3 in amino acids: CASSHTYEAHTGELFF. CDR3 DNA sequence: TGCGCCAGCAGCCACACATACGAAGCTCACACCGGGGAGCTGTTTTTT.

The DNA of the CDR3 is TGCAGCGTGCAGACAGGGGGATATGAAAAACTGTTTTTT. Encoded protein: CSVQTGGYEKLFF. V gene TRBV29-1 combines with J gene TRBJ1-4; 9 nucleotides align to TRBD1. Germline V gene data show CDR1 as SQVTM and CDR2 as ANQGSEA. This CDR3 is built from 13 residues. Unmatched junction bases numbered 5, after V lost 6 bases and J lost 6 bases.

This clone was counted only a few times. CDR3 sequence (DNA): TGTGCCAGCAGCCCCTCACGCGGAGGGGGAGAGACCCAGTACTTC. This sequence encodes CASSPSRGGGETQYF. The V gene is TRBV11-3, the J gene TRBJ2-5; D is perhaps TRBD1 or TRBD2 (6 bases each). The CDR3 runs to 15 residues. The germline CDR1 and CDR2 sequences are SGHNT and YENEEA. Trimming left V 5 bases short and J 4 bases short, with 17 bases between.

The genes are TRBV29-1 and TRBJ2-1, with 8 bases identical to TRBD2. V shed 4 bases and J 9 bases; nucleotides not matched to a gene: 8. CDR1 is SQVTM and CDR2 is ANQGSEA in the germline V gene. This CDR3 comprises 13 residues. This CDR3 reads CSVVRLAIGEQFF. CDR3 coding DNA: TGCAGCGTTGTGCGACTAGCGATCGGTGAGCAGTTCTTC.

This clone was seen a handful of times. The rearrangement uses TRBV6-8 and TRBJ2-2, with unresolved D. Deletions cut 4 bases from V and 0 bases from J, with 3 bases between. The CDR3 consists of 13 residues. CDR1 is MNHGY, CDR2 SAAAGT, per germline. The CDR3 is CASSSANTGELFF. CDR3 coding DNA: TGTGCCAGCAGTTCAGCGAACACCGGGGAGCTGTTTTTT.

This clone was observed a handful of times. The rearrangement uses TRBV9 and TRBJ2-7; D is unresolved. The CDR3 loop spans 13 amino acids. V lost 7 bases and J lost 3, with 14 bases in between. Germline values: CDR1 SGDLS, CDR2 YYNGEE. CDR3 in amino acids: CASEGTSLYEQYF. CDR3 DNA sequence: TGTGCCAGCGAAGGAACGTCCCTCTACGAGCAGTACTTC.

The genes are TRBV19 and TRBJ2-2, with D tentatively TRBD1 (7 bases). The CDR3 covers 15 residues. V lost 2 bases and J 6 bases, leaving 13 bases between the germline ends. Looked up from germline, CDR1 is LNHDA and CDR2 is SQIVND (reference sequence). CDR3 nucleotide sequence: TGTGCCAGTAGTATACAGGGGGGAGGCGCCGGGGAGCTGTTTTTT. Protein product: CASSIQGGGAGELFF.

By share, this clone counts as large. The genes are TRBV28 and TRBJ1-2, with 7 bases fitting TRBD1. J gave up 4 bases and V 5 bases, and 10 bases lay outside the gene matches. The germline gives CDR1 MDHEN, CDR2 SYDVKM. The CDR3 has 15 residues. The DNA for the CDR3 is TGTGCCAGCAGTCCCCAACAGGGGTGGCCCTATGGCTACACCTTC. Translation: CASSPQQGWPYGYTF.

The rearrangement links TRBV19 to TRBJ2-4, with unresolved D. The CDR3 covers 13 residues. CDR1 is LNHDA and CDR2 is SQIVND in the germline V gene (reference sequence). The V end lost 2 bases, the J end lost 5 bases, and 7 bases lay between the germline ends. Here the CDR3 DNA reads TGTGCCAGTAGTATATTACCGGAAAACATTCAGTACTTC. Its translation is CASSILPENIQYF.

This clone is termed medium-sized. CDR3 loop: CASSLGDRVYNEQFF. CDR3 nucleotides: TGTGCCAGCAGCTTAGGGGACAGGGTCTACAATGAGCAGTTCTTC. The V call is TRBV11-3, the J call TRBJ2-1; 9 positions match TRBD1. The CDR3 covers 15 residues. V gave up 1 base and J gave up 3 bases; unmatched junction bases: 1. Per germline, CDR1 SGHNT and CDR2 YENEEA.

The genes are TRBV14 and TRBJ2-7; D is ambiguous. Germline lookup yields CDR1 SGHDN and CDR2 FVKESK. CDR3 length equals 13 residues. V was clipped by 0 bases and J by 6 bases, with 9 bases between them. CDR3 DNA sequence: TGTGCCAGCAGCCAAGATAGACGGGCCGAGCAGTACTTC. Translation gives CASSQDRRAEQYF.

The V and J genes are TRBV5-1 and TRBJ2-7; 8 bases map to TRBD2. The germline CDR1 and CDR2 sequences are SGHRS and YFSETQ. J lost 1 base, V lost 2 bases, and 11 bases had no gene match. This CDR3 has 17 amino acids. Here the CDR3 reads CASSFQTGTRYSYEQYF. The DNA for the CDR3 is TGCGCCAGCAGCTTCCAGACCGGGACTAGATATTCCTACGAGCAGTACTTC.

The V and J genes are TRBV29-1 and TRBJ2-2; 13 bases map to TRBD2. CDR3 length equals 17 residues. Germline trimming cut 5 bases from V and 3 bases from J; bases unmatched to any gene: 9. Germline assignment: CDR1 SQVTM and CDR2 ANQGSEA. In nucleotides, the CDR3 is TGCAGCGTTAGCCGGACTAGCGGGAGTGGGTACACCGGGGAGCTGTTTTTT. This gives the protein CSVSRTSGSGYTGELFF.

The rearrangement joins TRBV1 to TRBJ2-1; the table names TRBD1, a call not compared with the DNA. TRBV1 is classified as a pseudogene. The CDR3 consists of 15 residues. The CDR3 spells CTSSPRQGFDNEQFF. CDR3 nucleotide sequence: TGCACCAGCAGCCCTCGACAGGGGTTCGACAATGAGCAGTTCTTC.